Listed below are T cell receptor beta chains from one sample, sequenced in a study of blood T cell repertoires in COVID-19. The protocol was immunoSEQ multiplex PCR, while the TCRdb copy is restricted to in-frame clones and leaves out a portion. This sample has approximately 150,000 clones; roughly 81% occur once, and the top ten carry less than 3.5%. Material for sequencing was peripheral blood. The receptors come from a human donor with acute or convalescent COVID-19. The donor label of this sample is uncertain. The CDR3 runs from the conserved cysteine through the conserved F or W. D genes are given only for firm matches. Rows may omit the clone size; those that give it use once, few, many or a size class.

size: once
V: TRBV19
D: TRBD2
J: TRBJ2-3
DNA: TGTGCCAGTAGCGAAGCGGGAGCTTTCGATACGCAGTATTTT
CDR3: CASSEAGAFDTQYF

size: -
V: TRBV13
D: -
J: TRBJ1-1
DNA: TGTGCCAGCAGCGGCTCCCAAAGGGGTAGGAACACTGAAGCTTTCTTT
CDR3: CASSGSQRGRNTEAFF

size: few
V: TRBV6-5
D: TRBD1
J: TRBJ2-1
DNA: TGTGCCAGCAGCGCGGGACAGGAAAATTACAATGAGCAGTTCTTC
CDR3: CASSAGQENYNEQFF

size: -
V: TRBV2
D: TRBD1
J: TRBJ2-3
DNA: TGTGCCAGGTGGGGACCGGGACAGAGCACAGATACGCAGTATTTT
CDR3: CARWGPGQSTDTQYF

size: -
V: TRBV7-5
D: -
J: TRBJ2-1
DNA: TGTGCCAGAAGCTTGGGACTAGCGGGGGGGCGGAATGAGCAGTTCTTC
CDR3: CARSLGLAGGRNEQFF

size: -
V: TRBV7-6
D: TRBD2
J: TRBJ2-7
DNA: TGTGCCAGCAGCTTAAGGAGCGGGGGAGCCTACGAGCAGTACTTC
CDR3: CASSLRSGGAYEQYF

size: -
V: TRBV15
D: TRBD2
J: TRBJ2-3
DNA: TGTGCCACCAGCAGACGGCCGGGACTAGCGTCAGGTACGCAGTATTTT
CDR3: CATSRRPGLASGTQYF

size: -
V: TRBV11-2
D: -
J: TRBJ1-2
DNA: TGTGCCAGCAGCTTAGGGGGAGGCGATGGCTACACCTTC
CDR3: CASSLGGGDGYTF

size: few
V: TRBV7-2
D: -
J: TRBJ2-7
DNA: TGTGCCAGCAGCCTCGGACTTGCCACCTACGAGCAGTACTTC
CDR3: CASSLGLATYEQYF

size: -
V: TRBV10-3
D: TRBD2
J: TRBJ2-5
DNA: TGTGCCATCAGTAAGGGGACAGGGGGACTAGCGGGATTACGTGAGACCCAGTACTTC
CDR3: CAISKGTGGLAGLRETQYF

size: once
V: TRBV5-4
D: -
J: TRBJ2-5
DNA: TGTGCCAGCAGCTTGGGAACCCCCGGAGGGGAGACCCAGTACTTC
CDR3: CASSLGTPGGETQYF

size: -
V: TRBV19
D: TRBD1
J: TRBJ2-4
DNA: TGTGCCAGTAGCCTTGACCGGGACAGGGAAAAAAACATTCAGTACTTC
CDR3: CASSLDRDREKNIQYF

size: -
V: TRBV6-5
D: -
J: TRBJ1-6
DNA: TGTGCCAGCAGTACACAGGAACCATATAATTCACCCCTCCACTTT
CDR3: CASSTQEPYNSPLHF

size: -
V: TRBV6-5
D: TRBD1
J: TRBJ1-5
DNA: TGTGCCAGCCGACAGGGGTTCGGTCAGCCCCAGCATTTT
CDR3: CASRQGFGQPQHF

size: once
V: TRBV6-5
D: -
J: TRBJ1-2
DNA: TGTGCCAGCAGTTACCGGGAGACTAGGAGGGATGGCTACACCTTC
CDR3: CASSYRETRRDGYTF

size: -
V: TRBV25-1
D: -
J: TRBJ1-3
DNA: TGTGCCAGTCAGGACAGCTCTGGAAACACCATATATTTT
CDR3: CASQDSSGNTIYF

size: once
V: TRBV4-3
D: -
J: TRBJ1-5
DNA: TGCGCCAGCAGCCAAGATGGGCAGCACAATCAGCCCCAGCATTTT
CDR3: CASSQDGQHNQPQHF

size: -
V: TRBV7-2
D: -
J: TRBJ1-5
DNA: TGTGCCAGCAGCGAACAGGGAGGGCAGCCCCAGCATTTT
CDR3: CASSEQGGQPQHF

size: -
V: TRBV5-5
D: TRBD2
J: TRBJ2-3
DNA: TGTGCCAGCAGTCCTGGGGGAGGGACTAGCGGGAGGGGAACAGATACGCAGTATTTT
CDR3: CASSPGGGTSGRGTDTQYF

size: -
V: TRBV7-2
D: TRBD1
J: TRBJ2-1
DNA: TGTGCCAGCAGCTCTCTTAGCCCGGGACAGGGCTCCTACAATGAGCAGTTCTTC
CDR3: CASSSLSPGQGSYNEQFF

size: -
V: TRBV10-3
D: TRBD1
J: TRBJ2-3
DNA: TGTGCCATCAGTGAGTCAGGACAGGGGCGGTCCGCAGATACGCAGTATTTT
CDR3: CAISESGQGRSADTQYF

size: -
V: TRBV5-1
D: -
J: TRBJ2-2
DNA: TGCGCCAGCAGCTTGGCAGAAACTACGAACACCGGGGAGCTGTTTTTT
CDR3: CASSLAETTNTGELFF

size: -
V: TRBV3-1/TRBV3-2
D: -
J: TRBJ2-5
DNA: TGTGCCAGCAGCCACGGACAGCCCCAAGAGACCCAGTACTTC
CDR3: CASSHGQPQETQYF

size: -
V: TRBV7-2
D: TRBD2
J: TRBJ2-5
DNA: TGTGCCAGCAAAGGAGGTACTAGCGGGTTTCAAGAGACCCAGTACTTC
CDR3: CASKGGTSGFQETQYF

size: -
V: TRBV6-5
D: -
J: TRBJ1-3
DNA: TGTGCCAGCAGCACAGGCTCTGGAAACACCATATATTTT
CDR3: CASSTGSGNTIYF

size: -
V: TRBV5-1
D: TRBD1
J: TRBJ1-4
DNA: TGCGCCAGCAGCCGGGACAGGCCTACAACTAATGAAAAACTGTTTTTT
CDR3: CASSRDRPTTNEKLFF

size: -
V: TRBV7-8
D: -
J: TRBJ2-3
DNA: TGTGCCAGCAGCCCAGGCGGGTCCGATACGCAGTATTTT
CDR3: CASSPGGSDTQYF

size: -
V: TRBV9
D: -
J: TRBJ1-4
DNA: TGTGCCAGCAGCCCGCGCGATGAAAAACTGTTTTTT
CDR3: CASSPRDEKLFF

size: once
V: TRBV4-1
D: -
J: TRBJ1-1
DNA: TGCGCCAGCACCTATATAAGTATTGGGAACACTGAAGCTTTCTTT
CDR3: CASTYISIGNTEAFF

size: few
V: TRBV18
D: -
J: TRBJ1-1
DNA: TGTGCCAGCTCACCCGAGGGCGGCACTGAAGCTTTCTTT
CDR3: CASSPEGGTEAFF

size: -
V: TRBV7-2
D: -
J: TRBJ1-2
DNA: TGTGCCAGCAGCGTACAGGATTATGGCTACACCTTC
CDR3: CASSVQDYGYTF

size: -
V: TRBV10-3
D: -
J: TRBJ2-6
DNA: TGTGCCATCAGTTGGGACACAGGGGCCAACGTCCTGACTTTC
CDR3: CAISWDTGANVLTF

size: -
V: TRBV2
D: -
J: TRBJ1-3
DNA: TGTGCCAGCAGTGAAGGAGGGCCCCCAAAGAACACCATATATTTT
CDR3: CASSEGGPPKNTIYF

size: -
V: TRBV21-1
D: -
J: TRBJ1-5
DNA: TGTGCCAGCAGCAAATCAGGGGCGCGGAATCAGCCCCAGCATTTT
CDR3: CASSKSGARNQPQHF

size: once
V: TRBV5-5
D: -
J: TRBJ1-2
DNA: TGTGCCAGCAGCCCGAGGACAGAGGGGTATGGCTACACCTTC
CDR3: CASSPRTEGYGYTF

size: -
V: TRBV5-1
D: TRBD1
J: TRBJ1-2
DNA: TGCGCCACACAGGGGGCGGGAAACTATGGCTACACCTTC
CDR3: CATQGAGNYGYTF

size: -
V: TRBV19
D: TRBD1
J: TRBJ1-2
DNA: TGTGCCAGTACTCAGACAGGGCACAATCAGGGCTATGGCTACACCTTC
CDR3: CASTQTGHNQGYGYTF